This TCR beta chain is drawn from a study of cytomegalovirus exposure and HLA in healthy donors. For the study at large: Ancestry clustering placed about 80% of around 400 genotyped donors in the Caucasian-associated cluster. Study-wide results and limits: A previous analysis found most TCR beta V segments productive roughly 87% or roughly 30% of the time. Altogether, 170 or so TCR beta chains were recorded as cytomegalovirus-associated.

On this clone: Its specificity is not known.

The PCR contained 60 Vbeta and 13 Jbeta primers. This table comes from immunoSEQ multiplex PCR, and its TCRdb copy is limited to in-frame clones, with some not included. The sample lists approximately 190,000 clones, around four fifths occurring once. This CDR3 contains 16 residues. Germline V lookup: CDR1 LNHNV, CDR2 YYDKDF (reference sequence). The V segment lost 6 bases and the J segment 1 base; nucleotides outside the gene matches: 10. The receptor comes from a man aged 40-50 years in good health and CMV-seropositive. The sequencing sample was made of PBMCs. This sequence joins TRBV15 and TRBJ2-7; 9 bases agree with TRBD2. The CDR3 DNA reads as TGTGCCACCAGTTCGGGTAGCGGGAGTCCATCCTACGAGCAGTACTTC. The encoded protein is CATSSGSGSPSYEQYF.